A single sample is the source of the 15 T cell receptor beta chains below, sequenced in a study of CD8 T cells in Susac syndrome. Random hexamers were used to reverse transcribe an amount of roughly 0.5 to 1 ug RNA. TCRdb called the immunoSEQ multiplex PCR reads again in MiXCR, with one record for every CDR3 protein. The sample has roughly 110,000 distinct CDR3 sequences; roughly 94% are singletons. Sequenced material: CD8+ T cells from PBMCs. The source of these receptors is a human donor with Susac syndrome.

V and J are TRBV6-6 and TRBJ2-1; 7 bases line up with TRBD2. The CDR3 extends over 14 amino acids. Germline trimming cut 11 bases from V and 3 bases from J; bases unmatched to any gene: 10. Germline CDR1 and CDR2: MNHNY and SVGAGI (reference sequence). Written as DNA, the CDR3 is TGTGCCTGCGGGGGACTACCAAACTACAATGAGCAGTTCTTC. This encodes CACGGLPNYNEQFF.

This chain joins TRBV6-5 and TRBJ1-2; D call uncertain. V was clipped by 6 bases and J by 4 bases, with 15 bases between them. CDR1 and CDR2 (germline): MNHEY, SVGAGI. The CDR3 has 14 residues. The CDR3 reads CASSYEPGGYGYTF. The CDR3 DNA reads TGTGCCAGCAGCTACGAGCCCGGCGGCTATGGCTACACCTTC.

V usage is TRBV7-6 and J usage is TRBJ2-5, with TRBD1 identical over 10 bases. Germline loops: CDR1 SGHVS, CDR2 FNYEAQ. The CDR3 contains 16 residues. The ends lost 4 bases at V and 1 base at J; junction bases unmatched: 6. The CDR3 DNA reads as TGTGCCAGCAGCTCCGACGACAGGGGGCTCCAAGAGACCCAGTACTTC. Its protein product is CASSSDDRGLQETQYF.

V is TRBV27 and J is TRBJ2-1; D remains unclear. There are 13 residues in the CDR3. The germline CDR1 and CDR2 sequences are MNHEY and SMNVEV (reference sequence). V was clipped by 8 bases and J by 0 bases, with 8 bases between them. The CDR3 here is CASGKSSYNEQFF. CDR3 nucleotide sequence: TGTGCCAGCGGGAAAAGCTCCTACAATGAGCAGTTCTTC.

The rearrangement links TRBV7-9 to TRBJ2-7, with 8 bases lining up with TRBD1. In germline, CDR1 is SEHNR, CDR2 FQNEAQ (reference sequence). This CDR3 is built from 14 residues. The ends lost 4 bases at V and 4 bases at J; junction bases unmatched: 6. The CDR3 DNA reads as TGTGCCAGCAGCTCTGGACAGGGTCTATACGAGCAGTACTTC. It yields the protein CASSSGQGLYEQYF.

V gene TRBV10-3 combines with J gene TRBJ2-5; D remains unclear. Germline loops: CDR1 ENHRY, CDR2 SYGVKD. This CDR3 has 13 residues. V was cut by 4 bases and J by 2 bases, with 8 bases left in between. CDR3 coding DNA: TGTGCCATCAGTGGACGAGCGCAAGAGACCCAGTACTTC. Protein: CAISGRAQETQYF.

V and J are TRBV5-1 and TRBJ2-1, with D unclear. Trimming left V 3 bases short and J 6 bases short, with 13 bases between. Per germline, CDR1 SGHRS and CDR2 YFSETQ. The CDR3 spans 14 residues. The CDR3 loop is CASSSWSGPNEQFF. In nucleotides, the CDR3 is TGCGCCAGCAGCTCATGGTCTGGCCCCAATGAGCAGTTCTTC.

The CDR3: CASSIVTWAAQETQYF. Here the CDR3 DNA reads TGTGCCAGCAGTATAGTTACGTGGGCGGCACAAGAGACCCAGTACTTC. The chain is built from TRBV11-2 and TRBJ2-5; no definite D call. The CDR3 extends over 16 amino acids. Germline assignment: CDR1 SGHAT and CDR2 FQNNGV. Trimming took 6 bases from V and 2 from J, leaving 19 bases between them.

Only a few counts were recorded for this clonotype. CDR3 in amino acids: CATSGEGTYEQYF. In nucleotides, the CDR3 is TGTGCCACCAGCGGGGAGGGTACCTACGAGCAGTACTTC. V is TRBV15 and J is TRBJ2-7; 7 positions match TRBD2. Germline V lookup: CDR1 LNHNV, CDR2 YYDKDF (reference sequence). The CDR3 sequence is 13 residues long. Trimming at V came to 5 bases and at J to 2 bases, leaving 3 bases not matched to a gene.

The chain combines TRBV7-2 with TRBJ2-2; D is unclear. V gave up 2 bases and J gave up 6 bases, with 19 bases separating them. Germline V gene lookup returns CDR1 SGHTA and CDR2 FQGNSA. The CDR3 contains 17 residues. The CDR3 region is CASSLLTGPRSAGELFF. CDR3 bases: TGTGCCAGCAGCTTATTGACCGGGCCGAGGTCGGCCGGGGAGCTGTTTTTT.

The chain uses TRBV7-9 and TRBJ2-1, with 7 positions matching TRBD1. The length of the CDR3 is 16 residues. The germline gives CDR1 SEHNR, CDR2 FQNEAQ (reference sequence). Losses at the gene ends were 5 bases for V and 0 bases for J; bases not matched to a gene: 7. CDR3 amino acids: CASSKLTGSSYNEQFF. The CDR3 nucleotides read TGTGCCAGCAGCAAACTGACAGGGAGCTCCTACAATGAGCAGTTCTTC.

This sequence joins TRBV24-1 and TRBJ1-5; D uncertain. Germline V lookup: CDR1 KGHDR, CDR2 SFDVKD. The length of the CDR3 is 13 residues. V was pared by 9 bases and J by 3 bases, with 11 bases between. This CDR3 reads CATAQDLNQPQHF. The CDR3 nucleotides read TGTGCCACCGCTCAGGACCTCAATCAGCCCCAGCATTTT.

V gene TRBV4-1 combines with J gene TRBJ1-1; TRBD1 aligns across 9 bases. V lost 0 bases to trimming and J lost 4 bases; unmatched junction nucleotides: 3. Germline lookup yields CDR1 MGHRA and CDR2 YSYEKL. There are 15 residues in the CDR3. Written as DNA, the CDR3 is TGCGCCAGCAGCCAAGAACCGACAGGGGGCACTGAAGCTTTCTTT. It encodes CASSQEPTGGTEAFF.

The J gene is TRBJ1-5, the V gene TRBV7-8; no clear D gene. V was trimmed by 6 bases and J by 2 bases, leaving 8 bases between them. This CDR3 contains 13 residues. Germline values: CDR1 SGHVS, CDR2 FQNEAQ. The chain's CDR3 is CASRGRGNQPQHF. Here the CDR3 DNA reads TGTGCCAGCAGGGGAAGGGGCAATCAGCCCCAGCATTTT.

The rearrangement uses TRBV12-3 or TRBV12-4 and TRBJ2-1, with D perhaps TRBD2 (6 bases). There are 15 residues in the CDR3. The germline V and J ends were trimmed by 2 bases and 2 bases, with 10 bases remaining between them. As DNA, the CDR3 is TGTGCCAGCAGTTTATGGGACTCCACCTACAATGAGCAGTTCTTC. Translating it yields CASSLWDSTYNEQFF.